These 28 T cell receptor beta chains were all obtained from the same sample, sequenced in a study of beta chain features in type 1 diabetes (dated by TCRdb to the late 2010s). Results and caveats for the whole study, not just this receptor: Type 1 diabetes patients showed a moderate but significant shortening of TCRB CDR3 length in all four CD4+ subsets.

No antigens are known for them. Receptor libraries were prepared by the immunoSEQ multiplex PCR assay. The entire amount of isolated RNA was reverse transcribed using the High Capacity cDNA Reverse Transcription Kit, so the sequenced TCRB transcripts were expressed ones. This is the immuneACCESS table as TCRdb keeps it, with only in-frame sequences that have V and J called. A part of the clones is gone; compared with another copy, unresolved V genes explain less than half, and the rest is unexplained. For this sample the table gives fewer than 400,000 clones, of which over 7% were detected only once. About 1% of the sample rests with the top ten. Sequencing was carried out using central memory CD4+ T cells from blood. The receptors were gathered from a man aged 25 to 40 with type 1 diabetes.

This clone was detected a few times. The rearrangement links TRBV5-5 to TRBJ2-3; TRBD1 might be the D (6 bases). The CDR3 extends over 14 amino acids. Germline-derived CDR1 and CDR2 are SGHKS and YYEKEE (reference sequence). Deletions cut 3 bases from V and 2 bases from J, with 10 bases between. The DNA for the CDR3 is TGTGCCAGCAGCTCACAGGGATACACAGATACGCAGTATTTT. Translating gives CASSSQGYTDTQYF.

This clone was observed many times. This chain connects TRBV7-2 to TRBJ2-3, with D possibly matching TRBD2 (6 bases). This CDR3 is built from 15 residues. Trimming stripped 2 bases from V and 3 bases from J, with 12 bases between. The germline V gene encodes CDR1 SGHTA and CDR2 FQGNSA. This CDR3 is CASSLRGGGTDTQYF. The DNA for the CDR3 is TGTGCCAGCAGCTTACGGGGTGGAGGGACAGATACGCAGTATTTT. Complete variable domain (other parts from reference TRBV7-2 and TRBJ2-3): GAGVSQSPSNKVTEKGKDVELRCDPISGHTALYWYRQSLGQGLEFLIYFQGNSAPDKSGLPSDRFSAERTGGSVSTLTIQRTQQEDSAVYLCASSLRGGGTDTQYFGPGTRLTVL.

This clone was counted only a few times. The chain links TRBV7-2 to TRBJ2-3, with D perhaps TRBD2 (5 bases). Trimming took 5 bases from V and 3 from J, leaving 12 bases between them. The CDR3 spans 14 residues. Germline values: CDR1 SGHTA, CDR2 FQGNSA. CDR3 sequence reads: CASSHPPGTDTQYF. In nucleotides, the CDR3 is TGTGCCAGCAGCCACCCCCCGGGGACAGATACGCAGTATTTT. Filled out from reference TRBV7-2 and TRBJ2-3, the complete variable domain reads GAGVSQSPSNKVTEKGKDVELRCDPISGHTALYWYRQSLGQGLEFLIYFQGNSAPDKSGLPSDRFSAERTGGSVSTLTIQRTQQEDSAVYLCASSHPPGTDTQYFGPGTRLTVL.

V and J are TRBV27 and TRBJ2-1, with TRBD2 matching over 8 bases. J gave up 10 bases and V 2 bases, and 10 bases lay outside the gene matches. The germline gives CDR1 MNHEY, CDR2 SMNVEV (reference sequence). The CDR3 is made up of 15 amino acids. In nucleotides, the CDR3 is TGTGCCAGCAGTTTACCGGGGGGGCCGTGGATCGAGCAGTTCTTC. The encoded protein is CASSLPGGPWIEQFF.

The CDR3 DNA sequence: TGTGCCAGCAGCTTCTGGAACACCGGGGAGCTGTTTTTT. Translation gives CASSFWNTGELFF. The chain uses TRBV5-6 and TRBJ2-2; no clear D gene. CDR3 size: 13 residues. CDR1 is SGHDT and CDR2 is YYEEEE in the germline V gene. V lost 2 bases to trimming and J lost 1 base, with 3 bases between them. The full variable domain, in which reference TRBV5-6 and TRBJ2-2 provide the parts outside the CDR3, is DAGVTQSPTHLIKTRGQQVTLRCSPKSGHDTVSWYQQALGQGPQFIFQYYEEEERQRGNFPDRFSGHQFPNYSSELNVNALLLGDSALYLCASSFWNTGELFFGEGSRLTVL.

As concerns this clone: The sample holds other DNA sequences that translate to the same CDR3. The chain joins TRBV6-6 to TRBJ2-1; D is unclear. This CDR3 has 11 amino acids. V lost 5 bases, J lost 4 bases, and 3 bases lay in between. Per germline, CDR1 MNHNY and CDR2 SVGAGI (reference sequence). CDR3 protein: CASSRYNEQFF. The CDR3 bases are TGTGCCAGCAGTAGGTACAATGAGCAGTTCTTC.

This clone has just a few counts. As DNA, the CDR3 is TGTGCCAGCAGTTACTCGAAGATTAACTATGGCTACACCTTC. Amino acids: CASSYSKINYGYTF. V usage is TRBV6-5 and J usage is TRBJ1-2; no reliable D call. Trimming removed 0 bases from V and 1 base from J, with 6 bases in between. From germline, CDR1 is MNHEY and CDR2 SVGAGI. The CDR3 has 14 amino acids.

V usage is TRBV19 and J usage is TRBJ2-7, with TRBD1 matching 8 bases. This CDR3 comprises 15 residues. V was clipped by 5 bases and J by 4 bases; unmatched bases: 10. Per germline, CDR1 LNHDA and CDR2 SQIVND (reference sequence). The CDR3 protein is CASSDQRQGTYEQYF. As DNA, the CDR3 is TGTGCCAGTAGTGACCAGAGACAGGGGACGTACGAGCAGTACTTC. Filled out from reference TRBV19 and TRBJ2-7, the complete variable domain reads DGGITQSPKYLFRKEGQNVTLSCEQNLNHDAMYWYRQDPGQGLRLIYYSQIVNDFQKGDIAEGYSVSREKKESFPLTVTSAQKNPTAFYLCASSDQRQGTYEQYFGPGTRLTVT.

This clone was counted only a few times. The rearrangement joins TRBV29-1 to TRBJ1-1, with a weak D call TRBD1 (6 bases). The V end was cut by 5 bases, the J end by 1 base, with 11 bases between. The CDR3 sequence is 13 residues long. Looked up from germline, CDR1 is SQVTM and CDR2 is ANQGSEA. CDR3 protein: CSVSQGKNTEAFF. The CDR3 nucleotides read TGCAGCGTTAGTCAGGGGAAGAACACTGAAGCTTTCTTT.

For this clone: Other DNA sequences of this sample code for an identical CDR3. V is TRBV5-1 and J is TRBJ2-5; TRBD2 is a possible D gene (5 bases). Germline V gives CDR1 SGHRS, CDR2 YFSETQ. V was trimmed by 5 bases and J by 5 bases, leaving 10 bases between them. The length of the CDR3 is 12 residues. Here the CDR3 reads CASRGGGETQYF. Written as DNA, the CDR3 is TGCGCCAGCAGAGGAGGTGGGGAGACCCAGTACTTC.

Only a few counts were recorded for this clone. The gene calls are TRBV14 and TRBJ1-2, with a weak D call TRBD1 (5 bases). V lost 3 bases and J 4 bases, leaving 12 bases between the germline ends. CDR3 size: 14 residues. Germline CDR1 is SGHDN and CDR2 is FVKESK. Written as DNA, the CDR3 is TGTGCCAGCAGCCAGAGACAGTCGAGCTATGGCTACACCTTC. Its protein product is CASSQRQSSYGYTF.

This sequence joins TRBV7-9 and TRBJ2-1; a weak D match, TRBD2 (5 bases). Trimming took off 5 bases at V and 6 bases at J, with 17 bases between the two ends. Germline V gene sequence: CDR1 SEHNR, CDR2 FQNEAQ (reference sequence). The CDR3 sequence is 15 residues long. The CDR3 loop reads CASSPPGVRGNEQFF. In DNA form, the CDR3 reads TGTGCCAGCAGCCCCCCCGGGGTTCGTGGCAATGAGCAGTTCTTC.

This clone was seen a handful of times. V and J are TRBV7-2 and TRBJ2-1; perhaps TRBD1 as D (6 bases). CDR1 is SGHTA, CDR2 FQGNSA, per germline. The V end was cut by 3 bases, the J end by 5 bases, with 11 bases between. This CDR3 has 14 residues. The chain's CDR3 is CASSFGTHNNEQFF. CDR3 DNA sequence: TGTGCCAGCAGCTTCGGGACACATAACAATGAGCAGTTCTTC.

The chain uses TRBV5-1 and TRBJ2-3; 13 bases are shared with TRBD2. The CDR3 is 17 amino acids. The trim removed 3 bases at V and 4 bases at J, leaving 8 bases unmatched. Germline V gene data show CDR1 as SGHRS and CDR2 as YFSETQ. CDR3 nucleotides: TGCGCCAGCAGCTCCGGAAGGACTAGCGGGGGTGCAGATACGCAGTATTTT. It yields the protein CASSSGRTSGGADTQYF.

This clone was observed a few times. This sequence joins TRBV7-9 and TRBJ1-5; 11 nucleotides align to TRBD1. The CDR3 sequence is 13 residues long. Unmatched junction bases numbered 5, after V lost 7 bases and J lost 9 bases. Germline CDR1 is SEHNR and CDR2 is FQNEAQ (reference sequence). The CDR3 DNA reads as TGTGCCAGCACCTCGGACAGGGGGCCGCCCCAGCATTTT. Amino acid sequence: CASTSDRGPPQHF.

This clone was detected a few times. This chain uses TRBV28 with TRBJ2-2; TRBD1 is a possible D gene (5 bases). The CDR3 contains 15 residues. Germline-derived CDR1 and CDR2 are MDHEN and SYDVKM. V was shortened by 4 bases and J by 7 bases, with 16 bases between the two germline ends. As DNA, the CDR3 is TGTGCCAGCAGTTCACAGGCAGGGTTTGGCGGGGAGCTGTTTTTT. Amino acid sequence: CASSSQAGFGGELFF.

This clone has only a few counts. This rearrangement joins TRBV7-2 to TRBJ2-5; D may be TRBD2 (5 bases). The DNA matches TRBJ2-7 better at its end, which makes the J call doubtful. Germline lookup yields CDR1 SGHTA and CDR2 FQGNSA. CDR3 length: 14 amino acids. The CDR3 bases are TGTGCCAGCAGCTTCCAGCGGAGCTCCTACGAGCAGTACTTC. Translated, it gives CASSFQRSSYEQYF.

As regards this clone: Other DNA sequences in this sample translate to the same CDR3. The V and J genes are TRBV4-3 and TRBJ2-3, with D unresolved. This CDR3 spans 17 amino acids. Per germline, CDR1 LGHNA and CDR2 YSLEER. Trimming cost V 0 bases and J 0 bases, with 13 bases left between them. The CDR3 loop is CASSQDWGGGSTDTQYF. The CDR3 DNA follows: TGCGCCAGCAGCCAAGATTGGGGTGGTGGGAGCACAGATACGCAGTATTTT.

Of note for this clone: Other DNA sequences in the same sample also yield this CDR3. The rearrangement uses TRBV18 and TRBJ1-1; D possibly corresponds to TRBD1 (5 bases). Germline CDR1 and CDR2: KGHSH and LQKENI. Trimming cost V 4 bases and J 5 bases, with 11 bases left between them. This CDR3 spans 13 amino acids. CDR3: CASSLLGGTEAFF. CDR3 DNA sequence: TGTGCCAGCTCACTACTGGGGGGTACTGAAGCTTTCTTT.

This clone was picked up one time. This sequence joins TRBV7-9 and TRBJ2-7, with D unclear. This CDR3 is built from 12 residues. The V end lost 4 bases, the J end lost 4 bases, and 8 bases lay between the germline ends. Germline V CDR1 and CDR2: SEHNR, FQNEAQ (reference sequence). The CDR3 is CASSSDQYEQYF. The CDR3 DNA follows: TGTGCCAGCAGCTCCGACCAGTACGAGCAGTACTTC.

The chain employs TRBV4-3 and TRBJ2-7; D gene uncertain. CDR3 length: 15 amino acids. CDR1 and CDR2 from the germline V gene are LGHNA and YSLEER. V was cut by 4 bases and J by 7 bases, with 20 bases left in between. Here the CDR3 DNA reads TGCGCCAGCAGCCCAAACGATGCCAGCAAGTGGGAGCAGTACTTC. Its translation: CASSPNDASKWEQYF.

This clone was seen a handful of times. This chain joins TRBV6-5 and TRBJ1-2; D possibly corresponds to TRBD1 (6 bases). The CDR3 spans 15 residues. CDR1 and CDR2 from the germline V gene are MNHEY and SVGAGI. Deletions cut 7 bases from V and 4 bases from J, with 19 bases between. DNA for the CDR3: TGTGCCAGCACCCCAATGGGGGGCGCAAGCTATGGCTACACCTTC. Protein: CASTPMGGASYGYTF.

The chain has TRBV29-1 and TRBJ1-1; D is possibly TRBD1 (6 bases). Germline V gives CDR1 SQVTM, CDR2 ANQGSEA. The CDR3 consists of 12 residues. V was trimmed by 4 bases and J by 4 bases, leaving 10 bases between them. CDR3: CSVVTDSTEAFF. CDR3 nucleotides: TGCAGCGTTGTAACGGACAGCACTGAAGCTTTCTTT.

The gene calls are TRBV21-1 and TRBJ2-5; TRBD2 is the table's D call, not checked against the DNA. TRBV21-1 is a recognized pseudogene. The CDR3 loop spans 14 amino acids. The CDR3 coding sequence is TGTGCCAGCAGCAGCGGACTAGCGGGGACGTCCCAGTACTTC. Protein sequence: CASSSGLAGTSQYF.

V gene TRBV6-1 combines with J gene TRBJ2-1; TRBD1 agrees at 8 bases. In germline, CDR1 is MNHNS, CDR2 SASEGT. This CDR3 is 16 amino acids long. Trimming took 4 bases from V and 0 from J; bases not matched to a gene: 5. The CDR3 coding sequence is TGTGCCAGCAGTGTTGAAGGACAGGGCTCCTACAATGAGCAGTTCTTC. Amino acids: CASSVEGQGSYNEQFF.

Only a few counts were recorded for this clone. CDR3 sequence (DNA): TGCGCCAGCAAGCGCGGGGGGACCTACAATGAGCAGTTCTTC. Protein sequence: CASKRGGTYNEQFF. The chain is built from TRBV10-2 and TRBJ2-1, with 8 positions matching TRBD2. Germline values: CDR1 WSHSY, CDR2 SAAADI. Trimming took 7 bases from V and 2 from J; bases not matched to a gene: 4. The CDR3 length is 14 residues.

The CDR3: CASSYDGQGGNQPQHF. The CDR3 nucleotides are TGCGCCAGCAGCTACGACGGACAGGGGGGAAATCAGCCCCAGCATTTT. The chain couples TRBV5-1 to TRBJ1-5, with 10 nucleotides matching TRBD1. V was pared by 3 bases and J by 4 bases, with 7 bases of the junction left unmatched. This CDR3 has 16 residues. The germline V gene encodes CDR1 SGHRS and CDR2 YFSETQ. Looking up the rest from reference TRBV5-1 and TRBJ1-5 gives the full variable domain: KAGVTQTPRYLIKTRGQQVTLSCSPISGHRSVSWYQQTPGQGLQFLFEYFSETQRNKGNFPGRFSGRQFSNSRSEMNVSTLELGDSALYLCASSYDGQGGNQPQHFGDGTRLSIL.

This clone has a handful of counts. CDR3: CASSVGLQTQYF. The CDR3 region has the DNA TGTGCCAGCAGTGTAGGGCTGCAGACCCAGTACTTC. The chain has TRBV25-1 and TRBJ2-5; D is unresolved. The germline CDR1 and CDR2 sequences are MGHDK and SYGVNS. Deletions cut 4 bases from V and 6 bases from J, with 9 bases between. The CDR3 sequence is 12 residues long. The full variable domain, completed using reference TRBV25-1 and TRBJ2-5, is EADIYQTPRYLVIGTGKKITLECSQTMGHDKMYWYQQDPGMELHLIHYSYGVNSTEKGDLSSESTVSRIRTEHFPLTLESARPSHTSQYLCASSVGLQTQYFGPGTRLLVL.